This T cell receptor (beta chain) was retrieved from a study of blood T cell repertoires in COVID-19. The protocol was immunoSEQ multiplex PCR, while the TCRdb copy is restricted to in-frame clones and leaves out a portion. This sample has 150,000 to 170,000 clones, with around three quarters found just once. This CDR3 contains 17 residues. The V gene's germline CDR1 is KGHSH and CDR2 LQKENI. V lost 0 bases and J lost 1, with 12 bases in between. Sequenced: peripheral blood. This receptor was identified in a man aged 80 or over with acute or convalescent COVID-19. V usage is TRBV18 and J usage is TRBJ2-2; D is uncertain. Written as DNA, the CDR3 is TGTGCCAGCTCACCACCCTCATCGCCAGGGAACACCGGGGAGCTGTTTTTT. Its protein product is CASSPPSSPGNTGELFF. Full variable domain (remainder filled in from reference TRBV18 and TRBJ2-2): NAGVMQNPRHLVRRRGQEARLRCSPMKGHSHVYWYRQLPEEGLKFMVYLQKENIIDESGMPKERFSAEFPKEGPSILRIQQVVRGDSAAYFCASSPPSSPGNTGELFFGEGSRLTVL.